The 24 T cell receptor beta chains below were found in one sample sequenced in a study of cytomegalovirus exposure and HLA in healthy donors. The PCR was carried out with 60 Vbeta primers and 13 Jbeta primers. Some clones are missing from TCRdb's copy, which holds only in-frame ones; the method was immunoSEQ multiplex PCR. Seen here are about 180,000 clones, 65% to 90% observed once, and the top ten hold under 1.5%. The sequencing input was PBMCs. The receptors shown here come from a girl aged 2-10 years in good health and CMV-seropositive.

This chain uses TRBV19 with TRBJ2-3; D call uncertain. From germline, CDR1 is LNHDA and CDR2 SQIVND (reference sequence). Trimming pared 3 bases from V and 2 bases from J, leaving 15 bases between. The CDR3 is made up of 16 amino acids. CDR3 in DNA: TGTGCCAGTAGTATGGCGGTTGTTGCTACCACAGATACGCAGTATTTT. This sequence encodes CASSMAVVATTDTQYF.

With respect to this clone: This CDR3 is also generated by other DNA sequences in the sample. The chain's CDR3 is CASSLTSGGYNEQFF. The CDR3, as DNA: TGTGCCAGCAGCCTTACTAGCGGGGGTTACAATGAGCAGTTCTTC. The chain has TRBV7-3 and TRBJ2-1, with 11 bases identical to TRBD2. The germline CDR1 and CDR2 sequences are SGHTA and FQGTGA. V gave up 5 bases and J gave up 4 bases; unmatched junction bases: 4. CDR3 length: 15 amino acids.

The J gene is TRBJ2-1, the V gene TRBV6-5, with 11 bases matching TRBD2. J was trimmed by 5 bases and V by 5 bases; bases with no gene match: 5. Germline V CDR1 and CDR2: MNHEY, SVGAGI. The CDR3 is made up of 15 amino acids. As DNA, the CDR3 is TGTGCCAGCAGTAGAGGGGGACTAGCGGACAATGAGCAGTTCTTC. Residues: CASSRGGLADNEQFF.

V is TRBV5-1 and J is TRBJ2-7; 16 positions agree with TRBD2. The ends lost 3 bases at V and 5 bases at J; junction bases unmatched: 8. Germline assignment: CDR1 SGHRS and CDR2 YFSETQ. This CDR3 region has 17 residues. Here the CDR3 DNA reads TGCGCCAGCAGCTCTTTTGGGACTAGCGGGAGGGCCGACGAGCAGTACTTC. This codes for CASSSFGTSGRADEQYF. Variable domain in full (rest from reference TRBV5-1 and TRBJ2-7): KAGVTQTPRYLIKTRGQQVTLSCSPISGHRSVSWYQQTPGQGLQFLFEYFSETQRNKGNFPGRFSGRQFSNSRSEMNVSTLELGDSALYLCASSSFGTSGRADEQYFGPGTRLTVT.

The rearrangement uses TRBV12-2 and TRBJ1-2; TRBD1, the table's D call, was not compared with the DNA. TRBV12-2 has pseudogene status. The CDR3 sequence is 18 residues long. DNA of the CDR3: TGTGCAAGTCGCTTACCCCCAGGGGACAGCCCTCCCTTTTGGGGCTACACCTTC. Protein: CASRLPPGDSPPFWGYTF.

The sample holds one count of this clone. This chain joins TRBV10-2 and TRBJ2-7; TRBD1 agrees at 9 bases. The trim removed 9 bases at V and 6 bases at J, leaving 12 bases unmatched. The CDR3 contains 14 residues. The germline V gene has CDR1 WSHSY and CDR2 SAAADI. CDR3 nucleotide sequence: TGCGCCAGTACCGTGGGACAGGGAGTACCCGAGCAGTACTTC. Translated, it gives CASTVGQGVPEQYF.

The rearrangement uses TRBV13 and TRBJ2-3; 8 bases line up with TRBD1. J gave up 0 bases and V 4 bases, and 6 bases lay outside the gene matches. This CDR3 contains 16 residues. CDR1 and CDR2 from the germline V gene are PRHDT and FYEKMQ (reference sequence). CDR3: CASSWDTGGSTDTQYF. CDR3 DNA sequence: TGTGCCAGCAGCTGGGACACAGGGGGGAGCACAGATACGCAGTATTTT.

CDR3 sequence: CASSEGGHPNYGYTF. The CDR3 nucleotides are TGTGCCAGCAGTGAAGGGGGACACCCTAACTATGGCTACACCTTC. The rearrangement joins TRBV6-1 to TRBJ1-2; possible D gene TRBD1, 6 bases. This CDR3 contains 15 residues. Trimming removed 1 base from V and 0 bases from J, with 9 bases in between. Germline lookup yields CDR1 MNHNS and CDR2 SASEGT.

This clone was recorded once. The rearrangement links TRBV25-1 to TRBJ2-3, with a weak D call TRBD2 (5 bases). This CDR3 comprises 18 residues. The germline V gene encodes CDR1 MGHDK and CDR2 SYGVNS. Trimming pared 2 bases from V and 2 bases from J, leaving 20 bases between. CDR3 nucleotides: TGTGCCAGCAGTGAAGTGGTGGAAGACCCGACTAACACAGATACGCAGTATTTT. It is translated as CASSEVVEDPTNTDTQYF.

The chain is built from TRBV30 and TRBJ1-2, with 7 nucleotides matching TRBD1. V lost 5 bases to trimming and J lost 0 bases; unmatched junction nucleotides: 3. Per germline, CDR1 GTSNPN and CDR2 SVGIG (reference sequence). The CDR3 is 13 residues long. CDR3: CAWGGQSNYGYTF. The CDR3 nucleotides are TGTGCCTGGGGGGGACAGTCTAACTATGGCTACACCTTC.

The V and J genes are TRBV7-9 and TRBJ2-5, with 7 bases that match TRBD2. The CDR3 is 16 residues long. J lost 1 base, V lost 5 bases, and 10 bases had no gene match. Germline-derived CDR1 and CDR2 are SEHNR and FQNEAQ (reference sequence). The CDR3: CASSPRTSASQETQYF. The CDR3 DNA reads as TGTGCCAGCAGCCCACGTACTAGCGCGTCCCAAGAGACCCAGTACTTC.

The gene calls are TRBV5-1 and TRBJ1-1, with a possible D match to TRBD1 (6 bases). Germline V CDR1 and CDR2: SGHRS, YFSETQ. With 0 bases removed from V and 7 bases from J, the gap between germline ends came to 10 bases. The CDR3 consists of 13 residues. The CDR3 region is CASSLGQGLEAFF. The CDR3 DNA reads TGCGCCAGCAGCTTGGGGCAGGGGCTTGAAGCTTTCTTT.

V usage is TRBV5-8 and J usage is TRBJ2-1; TRBD2 matches 12 bases. CDR1 SGHTS and CDR2 YDEGEE come from the germline V gene. V lost 4 bases to trimming and J lost 3 bases; unmatched junction nucleotides: 2. This CDR3 is built from 15 residues. The CDR3 here is CASSRTSGIYNEQFF. The CDR3 region has the DNA TGTGCCAGCAGCCGGACTAGCGGGATCTACAATGAGCAGTTCTTC.

This clone was seen a handful of times. This chain uses TRBV2 with TRBJ1-3; possibly TRBD1 for D (6 bases). Germline lookup yields CDR1 SNHLY and CDR2 FYNNEI. CDR3 length: 15 residues. Trimming took off 6 bases at V and 9 bases at J, with 21 bases between the two ends. CDR3 protein: CASSRSGTPSATIYF. The CDR3 region has the DNA TGTGCCAGCAGCCGAAGTGGGACACCTTCCGCCACCATATATTTT.

For this clone: No conserved phenylalanine or tryptophan is present at the end of the CDR3, so a read error is the likely explanation. The chain carries TRBV6-5 and TRBJ1-1; 8 bases fit TRBD1. J was trimmed by 0 bases and V by 2 bases; bases with no gene match: 2. The CDR3 runs 15 residues. Germline lookup yields CDR1 MNHEY and CDR2 SVGAGI. CDR3: CASSYQGAMNTEAFL. The CDR3 nucleotides are TGTGCCAGCAGTTACCAGGGGGCGATGAACACTGAAGCTTTCCTT.

The chain recombines TRBV5-1 with TRBJ2-1, with D unresolved. Germline CDR1 SGHRS, CDR2 YFSETQ. V was pared by 0 bases and J by 2 bases, with 6 bases between. The CDR3 is 14 residues long. The CDR3 here is CASSLESTYNEQFF. DNA for the CDR3: TGCGCCAGCAGCTTGGAATCCACCTACAATGAGCAGTTCTTC.

The chain joins TRBV27 to TRBJ1-5, with D hard to call. Germline lookup yields CDR1 MNHEY and CDR2 SMNVEV (reference sequence). Trimming took off 8 bases at V and 6 bases at J, with 23 bases between the two ends. The CDR3 consists of 16 residues. The chain's CDR3 is CASGLVGPGGGQPQHF. The CDR3 DNA follows: TGTGCCAGCGGATTAGTAGGCCCCGGAGGTGGTCAGCCCCAGCATTTT.

This chain joins TRBV6-1 and TRBJ2-1; 13 nucleotides line up with TRBD2. The trim removed 6 bases at V and 8 bases at J, leaving 7 bases unmatched. Germline CDR1 is MNHNS and CDR2 is SASEGT. The CDR3 runs to 15 residues. The CDR3, as DNA: TGTGCCAGCAGGGGGGGACTAGCGGGAAGGCATGAGCAGTTCTTC. This encodes CASRGGLAGRHEQFF.

This CDR3 is CASSPRKDIGSAGANVLTF. The CDR3 bases are TGTGCCAGCTCACCCAGGAAGGATATCGGCTCCGCGGGGGCCAACGTCCTGACTTTC. The genes are TRBV18 and TRBJ2-6; D gene unclear. This CDR3 region has 19 residues. Looked up from germline, CDR1 is KGHSH and CDR2 is LQKENI. Trimming removed 3 bases from V and 4 bases from J, with 22 bases in between.

The chain employs TRBV6-6 and TRBJ1-1, with a tentative D call TRBD1 (5 bases). This CDR3 comprises 14 residues. Germline V CDR1 and CDR2: MNHNY, SVGAGI (reference sequence). Trimming stripped 0 bases from V and 1 base from J, with 6 bases between. CDR3 in amino acids: CASSYSDTNTEAFF. In DNA, the CDR3 is TGTGCCAGCAGTTACTCGGACACGAACACTGAAGCTTTCTTT.

The chain links TRBV6-5 to TRBJ2-2, with D perhaps TRBD1 (5 bases). The V gene's germline CDR1 is MNHEY and CDR2 SVGAGI. V gave up 6 bases and J gave up 0 bases, with 8 bases separating them. The CDR3 length is 14 residues. The CDR3: CASSSTANTGELFF. CDR3 DNA: TGTGCCAGCAGCTCGACAGCGAACACCGGGGAGCTGTTTTTT.

This clone has just a few counts. The chain carries TRBV2 and TRBJ2-7, with D possibly matching TRBD1 (6 bases). The CDR3 covers 12 residues. The germline gives CDR1 SNHLY, CDR2 FYNNEI. Trimming stripped 7 bases from V and 6 bases from J, with 13 bases between. The CDR3 bases are TGTGCCAGCAAACAGAACAGGGCCGAGCAGTACTTC. Its translation: CASKQNRAEQYF.

The chain combines TRBV7-2 with TRBJ1-4, with D maybe TRBD1 (5 bases). Trimming cost V 7 bases and J 8 bases, with 20 bases left between them. There are 15 residues in the CDR3. CDR1 is SGHTA and CDR2 is FQGNSA in the germline V gene. The CDR3 reads CASTSLTAAGEKLFF. In DNA, the CDR3 is TGTGCCAGCACGTCCTTGACGGCGGCAGGGGAAAAACTGTTTTTT.

The chain combines TRBV9 with TRBJ1-3, with D maybe TRBD1 (5 bases). CDR1 is SGDLS and CDR2 is YYNGEE in the germline V gene. V was trimmed by 4 bases and J by 0 bases, leaving 14 bases between them. CDR3 length equals 16 residues. The CDR3 DNA sequence: TGTGCCAGCAGCCCCGGGACTTCGGGCTCTGGAAACACCATATATTTT. Its protein is CASSPGTSGSGNTIYF.